This section outlines one T cell receptor (beta chain) sequence together with its context. The entry originates in a study of T cells in Graves' hyperthyroidism and ophthalmopathy. CDR3 length equals 11 residues. Germline V gene sequence: CDR1 MNHEY, CDR2 SMNVEV (reference sequence). Trimming took 8 bases from V and 9 from J, leaving 13 bases between them. Amplification yielded TCR beta CDR3 regions, with RNA transcripts as the source. The TCR CDR3 was amplified in a first-round RT-PCR using the HTBI primer set. In TCRdb, the multiplex PCR reads were re-called with MiXCR into one record per CDR3 protein. Here the sample spans under 550,000 distinct CDR3 sequences, about 20% being singletons.

The gene calls are TRBV27 and TRBJ1-1; D not resolved. Sequenced: blood. This TCR derives from a man aged 40-55 years with Graves' ophthalmopathy. The CDR3 region has the DNA TGTGCCAGCGCCACATTTTCCAAAGCTTTCTTT. Protein: CASATFSKAFF.